The clone carrying this T cell receptor (beta chain) was picked up a small number of times. The antigen remains unidentified. This entry comes from a study of CD8 T cells in ankylosing spondylitis. The study's findings and limits: In ankylosing spondylitis blood, a motif of seven or eight highly homologous TCR beta variants appeared characteristic. With a CD8+ phenotype, disease-linked clones were relatively rare in peripheral blood.

The CDR3 is 15 amino acids. Germline V gene sequence: CDR1 MNHEY, CDR2 SVGAGI. The trim removed 2 bases at V and 3 bases at J, leaving 4 bases unmatched. Quantitative 5'-RACE with molecular barcodes was used to make the TCR beta libraries. TCRdb re-called the 5' RACE reads with MiXCR, one entry per CDR3 protein. In the table there are some 270,000 distinct CDR3 sequences, roughly 32% of which are singletons. V and J are TRBV6-5 and TRBJ2-7; 10 positions match TRBD2. Sequenced sample: blood, either unsorted or a sorted T cell fraction (not recorded which). This TCR derives from a male donor with ankylosing spondylitis or in good health (not recorded which). The CDR3 bases are TGTGCCAGCAGTTACGACCGACTAGCGGGCTACGAGCAGTACTTC. This sequence encodes CASSYDRLAGYEQYF.